This TCR beta chain is from a study of blood T cell repertoires in COVID-19. About the research overall: Sample material is recorded as cDNA or gDNA derived from T cells, B-cell-depleted T cells, or PBMCs.

Recruited during active infection, patients (from Seattle) were subsequently followed longitudinally. Source study methods: Estimated nucleated cell counts came from reference gene primer amplification. Repertoires were generated with immunoSEQ multiplex PCR, while TCRdb's copy carries only in-frame clones and drops some. From that table come the V and J calls and clone size; the DNA was used to work out D and trimming. The data show approximately 80,000 clones, about 85% seen once. This CDR3 is 13 amino acids long. Germline CDR1 is ENHRY and CDR2 is SYGVKD. The V end lost 11 bases, the J end lost 13 bases, and 21 bases lay between the germline ends.

The chain has TRBV10-3 and TRBJ1-6; TRBD1 is a possible D gene (5 bases). The sequence was obtained from a woman aged 80 or over with COVID-19, enrolled during active disease. The source material was peripheral blood. Written as DNA, the CDR3 is TGTGCCGTGCGCGGGACCCTTGGGACGCCCCTCCACTTT. Amino acid sequence: CAVRGTLGTPLHF.